This entry describes one TCR beta chain. This clone was seen only a few times. It has no known antigen specificity. Base qualities are not recorded, but no much larger clone differs from it by a single base. After removal of 8 bases from V and 0 bases from J, the junction retains 7 bases not matched to a gene. Reading from cysteine to phenylalanine, the CDR3 counts 17 amino acids. Only the CDR3 DNA stays, 51 bases, in frame from base 1. The germline V gene encodes CDR1 LNHDA and CDR2 SQIVND (reference sequence). The data stem from a study of blood T cell repertoires in COVID-19 (dated by TCRdb to about 2020). Background on the whole study: Samples covering the acute and convalescent phases of COVID-19 were provided by collaborators in the United States, Italy and Spain. The prospective study material was composed of cDNA or gDNA derived from T cells, B-cell-depleted T cells, or PBMCs. The dataset comprised deeply sampled blood TCRbeta repertoires from subjects exposed to, actively infected with, or recovered from COVID-19. A freely available public database, intended as a resource for researchers studying the immune response to SARS-CoV-2, is where the repertoires were released. The samples were drawn from two sources: the first 160 participants of the ongoing ImmuneRACE study, and some 1,300 subjects contributed by 6 global collaborators. The sample metadata nearly always contained a de-identified subject ID, COVID-19 status, age in years and sex. Where available, HLA class I and class II types were obtained from metadata supplied by the sample provider rather than from assay-based typing.

The investigation overall reported the following: How much clinical and demographic metadata was included differed by source and by participant, and the metadata was provided uncurated.

The collaborating institutions used their own protocols to collect whole blood in K2EDTA tubes. Collaborator samples were shipped for TCRbeta analysis as frozen whole blood, isolated PBMCs, or DNA extracted from either sample type. TCRbeta CDR3 regions were amplified from genomic DNA by means of the immunoSEQ Assay, a bias-controlled multiplex PCR. The published analysis was carried out like this. The number of nucleated cells in each sample was estimated from the amplification of reference gene primers within the assay. To quantify the absolute abundance of each unique TCRbeta CDR3 rearrangement, sequence reads were collapsed and filtered. For each sample, productive Simpson clonality was calculated by taking the square root of Simpson's diversity index across productive rearrangements. What TCRdb holds here is the immuneACCESS table cut down to in-frame rearrangements. Part of the clones is not present; checked against another copy, under half of the missing clones reflect an unresolved V gene, and the others are unexplained. The V and J calls and the clone size are those of that table, but D and trimming were determined from the DNA. This sample holds about 92,000 clones; roughly 85% were observed only once. The ten largest account for roughly 40% of the sample.

The chain links TRBV19 with TRBJ2-3, and 14 bases in between align with TRBD2. Sequencing was done on a sample of peripheral blood. The TCR comes from an older man with acute or convalescent COVID-19. The bases are TGTGCCAGTGTCGGGACTAGCGGGAGACTCAGCACAGATACGCAGTATTTT. This is translated as CASVGTSGRLSTDTQYF.